This T cell receptor beta chain was found in a study of human T cells and chemical hapten exposure. Time point in this sample: patch test 2, 6 weeks after DPC sensitization. Treatment described: therapeutic diphenylcyclopropenone sensitization with weekly scalp DPC. Single cDNA molecules in the library carried unique molecular identifiers attached during preparation. Using its own MiXCR run on the RACE reads, TCRdb lists one record per CDR3 protein. The table shows 80,000 to 100,000 distinct CDR3 sequences, with about 10% occurring only once. The receptor was isolated from a woman in her fifties or sixties with alopecia areata. Some clones in this sample may be carry-over from other donors' samples. This specimen was whole blood, taken in connection with sensitization to the hapten diphenylcyclopropenone (DPC).

The CDR3 sequence is CSARDLQATLSYNEQFF. The CDR3 bases are TGCAGTGCTAGAGATTTACAGGCGACACTCTCCTACAATGAGCAGTTCTTC. This chain connects TRBV20-1 to TRBJ2-1; D possibly corresponds to TRBD1 (5 bases). Trimming shortened V by 0 bases and J by 0 bases, and 15 bases separated the two germline ends. This CDR3 is built from 17 residues. Germline assignment: CDR1 DFQATT and CDR2 SNEGSKA (reference sequence).